The T cell receptor (beta chain) described here comes from a study of T cells after yellow fever vaccination. Overall study: When fractions had low cell numbers, they were prepared with SMART-Seq v4 Ultra Low Input. Study observations and caveats: There was a small share of clonotypes that showed up in both the CD4 and CD8 compartments. From the bulk population, abundant clonotypes could contaminate and appear within FACS-sorted repertoires. When the response was secondary, it was weaker but reached its peak faster, day 5 versus 15.

TCRdb re-derived calls from the 5' RACE reads in MiXCR, one entry per CDR3 protein. The sample lists over 110,000 distinct CDR3 sequences, over 7% occurring once. This clonotype was seen ten or more times. The antigen is not known. The source is a man between 25 and 39 years old who received the YFV17D yellow fever vaccine. Sequences were derived from CD4+ T cells sorted from PBMCs, sampled 5 days after the yellow fever booster vaccination.

In DNA form, the CDR3 reads TGTGCCAGCAGCCCACTCTACGGAAGCGATGAGCAGTTCTTC. Amino acid sequence: CASSPLYGSDEQFF. This rearrangement joins TRBV7-3 to TRBJ2-1; D gene ambiguous. The CDR3 covers 14 residues. V dropped 5 bases and J dropped 8 bases, with 16 bases sitting between them. Germline V lookup: CDR1 SGHTA, CDR2 FQGTGA.